This entry lists 6 T cell receptor beta chains sequenced from one sample in a study of response to subunit inactivated influenza vaccine (dated 2018 in TCRdb). The receptor library was made with RT-PCR. The instrument was an Illumina HiSeq 2500. Starting from the raw public reads, TCRdb applied fastp trimming at Q25, assembled clones with MiXCR and retained in-frame beta chains. CDR3 protein duplicates are merged, each entry listing the most common genes and DNA. For this sample the table gives over 650,000 distinct CDR3 sequences, of which roughly 18% were detected only once. The top ten clones comprise approximately 11% of the sample. The sample was PBMCs from blood, taken about 5 days after vaccination. These receptor sequences come from a man aged 50-59 years who received an inactivated influenza vaccine. Donor details come from another sample of the same person, matched by shared clones.

The chain joins TRBV5-1 to TRBJ2-5; either TRBD1 or TRBD2 may fit D (5 bases each). The CDR3 sequence is 14 residues long. The germline CDR1 and CDR2 sequences are SGHRS and YFSETQ. V lost 4 bases and J 9 bases, leaving 19 bases between the germline ends. CDR3 amino acids: CASSHGGFQGAQYF. The CDR3 DNA is TGCGCCAGCAGCCATGGAGGCTTCCAAGGGGCCCAGTACTTC.

This clonotype was counted only a few times. The chain has TRBV4-3 and TRBJ2-3; D uncertain. Trimming removed 1 base at V and 3 bases at J, with 11 bases between. The germline V gene encodes CDR1 LGHNA and CDR2 YSLEER. The CDR3 contains 15 residues. CDR3 sequence: CASSQGPVRTDTQYF. The CDR3 DNA reads TGCGCCAGCAGCCAAGGACCAGTCCGGACAGATACGCAGTATTTT.

This rearrangement joins TRBV5-5 to TRBJ1-1; D remains ambiguous. CDR3 length: 16 residues. Germline CDR1 reads SGHKS; CDR2 reads YYEKEE (reference sequence). Trimming took 1 base from V and 6 from J, leaving 19 bases between them. The DNA for the CDR3 is TGTGCCAGCAGCTTGAAGGACCGGCCCCCTGGGGCTGAAGCTTTCTTT. Its protein is CASSLKDRPPGAEAFF.

This rearrangement joins TRBV9 to TRBJ1-5; unclear D gene. Germline assignment: CDR1 SGDLS and CDR2 YYNGEE. With 3 bases removed from V and 0 bases from J, the gap between germline ends came to 10 bases. This CDR3 is 15 amino acids long. CDR3 region: CASSAGSLSNQPQHF. In nucleotides, the CDR3 is TGTGCCAGCAGCGCAGGAAGTCTTAGCAATCAGCCCCAGCATTTT.

The chain joins TRBV4-2 to TRBJ2-1, with D possibly being TRBD1 (6 bases). Germline V CDR1 and CDR2: LGHNA, YNFKEQ. V was trimmed by 4 bases and J by 0 bases, leaving 13 bases between them. This CDR3 has 16 residues. CDR3 sequence (DNA): TGTGCCAGCAGCCCAGGGGACATTCGCTCCTACAATGAGCAGTTCTTC. Protein: CASSPGDIRSYNEQFF.

The chain couples TRBV6-1 to TRBJ1-3, with D perhaps matching TRBD1 (6 bases). V lost 5 bases, J lost 4 bases, and 15 bases lay in between. Germline V gives CDR1 MNHNS, CDR2 SASEGT. The CDR3 is 15 amino acids. The CDR3 DNA reads as TGTGCCAGCAGTCCCTGGACAGCAAAAGGAAACACCATATATTTT. Translation: CASSPWTAKGNTIYF.